This T cell receptor (beta chain) was sequenced during a study of blood T cell repertoires in COVID-19. Study information: The origin of the acute and convalescent COVID-19 samples was the United States, Italy and Spain.

Enrolment of Seattle patients took place during active infection, and they were followed longitudinally. Libraries were prepared by immunoSEQ multiplex PCR; TCRdb keeps only in-frame clonotypes and omits some of them. The table records roughly 240,000 clones, almost 85% of them present only once. CDR3 length: 15 amino acids. Germline V gives CDR1 SGHTA, CDR2 FQGNSA. The ends lost 5 bases at V and 5 bases at J; junction bases unmatched: 10. The receptor was isolated from a middle-aged man with COVID-19, enrolled during active disease. V and J are TRBV7-2 and TRBJ2-7, with TRBD2 matching 9 bases. Sequencing was carried out using peripheral blood. CDR3 sequence: CASSPMGVAGDEQYF. The CDR3 bases are TGTGCCAGCAGCCCGATGGGGGTAGCGGGAGACGAGCAGTACTTC.